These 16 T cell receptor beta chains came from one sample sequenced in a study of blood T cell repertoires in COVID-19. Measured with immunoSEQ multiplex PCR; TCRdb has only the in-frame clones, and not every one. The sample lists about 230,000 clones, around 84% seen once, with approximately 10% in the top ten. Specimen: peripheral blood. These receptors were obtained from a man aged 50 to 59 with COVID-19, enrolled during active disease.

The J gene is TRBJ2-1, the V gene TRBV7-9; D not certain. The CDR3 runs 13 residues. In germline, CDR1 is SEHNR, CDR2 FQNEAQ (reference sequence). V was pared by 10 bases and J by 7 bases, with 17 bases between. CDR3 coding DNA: TGTGCCACCCGGGTCCGTTCGCGTAATGAGCAGTTCTTC. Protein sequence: CATRVRSRNEQFF. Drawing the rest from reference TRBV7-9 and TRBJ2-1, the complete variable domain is DTGVSQNPRHKITKRGQNVTFRCDPISEHNRLYWYRQTLGQGPEFLTYFQNEAQLEKSRLLSDRFSAERPKGSFSTLEIQRTEQGDSAMYLCATRVRSRNEQFFGPGTRLTVL.

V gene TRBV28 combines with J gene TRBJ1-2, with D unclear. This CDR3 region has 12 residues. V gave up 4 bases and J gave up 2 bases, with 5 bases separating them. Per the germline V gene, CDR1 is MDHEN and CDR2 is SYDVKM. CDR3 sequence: CASSSENYGYTF. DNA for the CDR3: TGTGCCAGCAGTTCGGAGAACTATGGCTACACCTTC.

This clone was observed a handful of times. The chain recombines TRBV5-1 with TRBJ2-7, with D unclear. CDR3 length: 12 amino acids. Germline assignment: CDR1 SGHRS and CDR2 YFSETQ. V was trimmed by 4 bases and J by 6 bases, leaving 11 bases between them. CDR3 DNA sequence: TGCGCCAGCAGCCAGACAAGGTCCGAGCAGTACTTC. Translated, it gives CASSQTRSEQYF.

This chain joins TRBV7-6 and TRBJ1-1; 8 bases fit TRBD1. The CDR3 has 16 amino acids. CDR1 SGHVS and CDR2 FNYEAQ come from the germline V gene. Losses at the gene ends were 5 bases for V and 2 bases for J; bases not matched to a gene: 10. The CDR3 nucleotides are TGTGCCAGCAGCCTCGGGACAGGAAAGTCAAACACTGAAGCTTTCTTT. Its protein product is CASSLGTGKSNTEAFF.

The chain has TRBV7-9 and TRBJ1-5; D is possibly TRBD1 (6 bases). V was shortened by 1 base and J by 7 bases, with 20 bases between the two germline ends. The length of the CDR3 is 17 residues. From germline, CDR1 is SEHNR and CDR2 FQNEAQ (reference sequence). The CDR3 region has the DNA TGTGCCAGCAGCTTAGTGGGGGACACCCAACAAGGCCAGCCCCAGCATTTT. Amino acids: CASSLVGDTQQGQPQHF.

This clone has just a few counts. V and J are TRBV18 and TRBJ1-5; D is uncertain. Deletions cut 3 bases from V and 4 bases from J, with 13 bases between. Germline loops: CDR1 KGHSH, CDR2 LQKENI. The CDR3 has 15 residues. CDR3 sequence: CASSPLAVQNQPQHF. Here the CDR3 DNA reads TGTGCCAGCTCACCCCTGGCGGTCCAGAATCAGCCCCAGCATTTT. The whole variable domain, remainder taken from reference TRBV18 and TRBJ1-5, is NAGVMQNPRHLVRRRGQEARLRCSPMKGHSHVYWYRQLPEEGLKFMVYLQKENIIDESGMPKERFSAEFPKEGPSILRIQQVVRGDSAAYFCASSPLAVQNQPQHFGDGTRLSIL.

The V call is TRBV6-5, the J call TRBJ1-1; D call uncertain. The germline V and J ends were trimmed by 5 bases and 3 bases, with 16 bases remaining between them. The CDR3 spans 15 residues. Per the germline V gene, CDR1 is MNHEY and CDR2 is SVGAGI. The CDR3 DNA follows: TGTGCCAGCAGTAGCCTCGATGGAGGGCACACTGAAGCTTTCTTT. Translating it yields CASSSLDGGHTEAFF.

The CDR3 spells CASSSGQAGGNTDTQYF. The CDR3 region has the DNA TGTGCCAGCAGCTCGGGACAGGCGGGGGGGAACACAGATACGCAGTATTTT. The chain combines TRBV5-8 with TRBJ2-3, with D perhaps TRBD2 (9 bases). This CDR3 contains 17 residues. Trimming took off 3 bases at V and 2 bases at J, with 19 bases between the two ends. Germline lookup yields CDR1 SGHTS and CDR2 YDEGEE.

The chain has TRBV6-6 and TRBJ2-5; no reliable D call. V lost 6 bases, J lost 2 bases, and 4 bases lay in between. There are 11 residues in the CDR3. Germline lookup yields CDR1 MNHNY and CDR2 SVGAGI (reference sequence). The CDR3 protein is CASSTQETQYF. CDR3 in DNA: TGTGCCAGCAGCACTCAAGAGACCCAGTACTTC.

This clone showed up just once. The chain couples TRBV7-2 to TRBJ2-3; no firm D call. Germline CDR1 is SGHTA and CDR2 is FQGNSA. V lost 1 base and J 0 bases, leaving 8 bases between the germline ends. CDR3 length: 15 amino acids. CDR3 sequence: CASSLESGSTDTQYF. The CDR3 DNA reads TGTGCCAGCAGCTTAGAATCAGGAAGCACAGATACGCAGTATTTT.

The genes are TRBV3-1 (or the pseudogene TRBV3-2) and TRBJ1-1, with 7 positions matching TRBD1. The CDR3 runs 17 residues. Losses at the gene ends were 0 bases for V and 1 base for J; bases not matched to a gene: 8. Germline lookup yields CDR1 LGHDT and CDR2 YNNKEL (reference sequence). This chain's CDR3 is CASSQDLQGPGNTEAFF. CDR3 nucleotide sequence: TGTGCCAGCAGCCAAGATCTACAGGGGCCAGGGAACACTGAAGCTTTCTTT.

The CDR3 nucleotides are TGTGCCAGCAGCAGACTAGCGGGAGAGAATGTGCAGTACTTC. Translated, it gives CASSRLAGENVQYF. The V call is TRBV3-1 (or the pseudogene TRBV3-2), the J call TRBJ2-7; 12 nucleotides match TRBD2. Looked up from germline, CDR1 is LGHDT and CDR2 is YNNKEL (reference sequence). With V trimmed by 5 bases and J by 9 bases, 8 bases remained unmatched. The CDR3 has 14 residues.

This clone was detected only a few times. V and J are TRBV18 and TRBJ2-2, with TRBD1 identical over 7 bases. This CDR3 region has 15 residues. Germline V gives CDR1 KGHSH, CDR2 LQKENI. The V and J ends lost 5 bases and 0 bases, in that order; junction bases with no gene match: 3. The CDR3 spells CASSIQGTNTGELFF. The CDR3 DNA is TGTGCCAGCTCAATACAGGGGACGAACACCGGGGAGCTGTTTTTT.

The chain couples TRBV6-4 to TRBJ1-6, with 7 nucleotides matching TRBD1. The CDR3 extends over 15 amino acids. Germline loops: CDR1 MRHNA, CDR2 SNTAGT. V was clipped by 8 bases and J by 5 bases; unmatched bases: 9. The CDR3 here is CASPGGKRDNSPLHF. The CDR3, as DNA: TGTGCCAGCCCAGGGGGGAAAAGAGATAATTCACCCCTCCACTTT.

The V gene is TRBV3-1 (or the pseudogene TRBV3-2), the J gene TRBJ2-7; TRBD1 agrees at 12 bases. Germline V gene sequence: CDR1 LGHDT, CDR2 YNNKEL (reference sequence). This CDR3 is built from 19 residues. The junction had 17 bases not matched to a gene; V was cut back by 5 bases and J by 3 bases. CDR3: CASSNSKWDRGRDFYEQYF. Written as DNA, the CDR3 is TGTGCCAGCAGCAACTCCAAATGGGACAGGGGGCGAGATTTCTACGAGCAGTACTTC.

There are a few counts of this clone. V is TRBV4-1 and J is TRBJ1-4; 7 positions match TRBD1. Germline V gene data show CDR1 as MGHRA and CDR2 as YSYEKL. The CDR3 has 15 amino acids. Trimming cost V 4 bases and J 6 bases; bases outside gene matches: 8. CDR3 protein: CASSPGDSLYEKLFF. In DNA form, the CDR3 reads TGCGCCAGCAGCCCGGGGGACAGCCTTTATGAAAAACTGTTTTTT.